This paragraph covers one T cell receptor (beta chain) sequence. Its recognized antigen is unknown. One end of the junction fails to match germline, which may point to a read error. These data originate in a study of T cell responses to AZD1222 COVID-19 vaccine (dated by TCRdb to the early 2020s). Broadly, across the study: A total of 240 or so trial participants underwent TCR sequencing, of whom 207 had received two doses of AZD1222 and roughly 26 had received two doses of the MenACWY control vaccine. Trial participants were enrolled by age into 18-55, 56-69 and 70-plus year subgroups, with about 150, 28 and 57 TCR-sequenced participants respectively.

On the study overall, not on this receptor specifically: The whole spike protein was spanned by vaccine-associated CD4 TCRs, and dominant responses were seen in regions 160-218 and 743-854. In the small 56-69-year group, the increase in depth fell short of significance, most likely because of low power. Nearly half of unique spike-specific TCRs reportedly recognized epitopes outside regions mutated in the B.1.351 and B.1.1.7 variants. Because no samples from the day 14 peak response were available, repertoires could be characterized only after the peak T cell response. Spike-specific TCR breadth and depth rose significantly after two AZD1222 doses compared with day 0 and with MenACWY recipients. Participants were mostly white British and included more females than males, and it was suggested by the authors that clonal diversity may have been underestimated. Conclusions about previously exposed vaccinees are limited because only a handful of AZD1222 recipients were SARS-CoV-2 seropositive at baseline.

The CDR3 regions of human TCRbeta chains were analyzed by immunosequencing. On the study's bioinformatics: TCRs in the repertoires were compared against a reference library of SARS-CoV-2-specific TCRs that had been generated with the MIRA antigen-specificity platform. Breadth was defined as the fraction of unique TCRs that were SARS-CoV-2-associated, and depth was defined as the fraction of total T cells that were SARS-CoV-2-associated. Each spike-specific TCR was assigned to its reactive spike region and to a CD4 or CD8 class using the MIRA data. Log10-transformed breadth and depth values were compared by one-way ANOVA with Sidak's multiple comparisons tests. Entries here come from immuneACCESS through TCRdb and include only in-frame sequences with V and J called. Some clones fail to appear in such tables; in the studies checked, an unresolved V gene covers under half of the shortfall, and the cause of the remainder is unknown. Clone size and V and J calls were adopted from that table, with D and trimming inferred from the DNA. The sample table shows some 100,000 clones, and roughly nine tenths are seen once. Jointly, the top ten make up more than 2% of the sample.

This specimen's time point label, interpreted: about 28 days (+/-7) after the second vaccine dose. AZD1222 recipients with second doses at about 4 weeks or about 12 weeks were pooled, because spike-specific TCR depth and breadth did not differ between schedules. Vaccinee samples were obtained from the UK trials COV001 and COV002, which included a single-blind randomized controlled phase 2/3 trial of AZD1222 (ChAdOx1 nCoV-19) in healthy adults. Trial participant PBMC samples were collected at day 0 and day 28 after the second dose for TCRbeta chain sequencing. Material: peripheral blood, obtained 28 days after the second AZD1222 dose. The receptor was isolated from an adult who received the AZD1222 COVID-19 vaccine.

The DNA sequence is as follows: TGTGCCAGCAGCCCGCTCTCCCTAGCGGGAGGGGGTGCGAACTTC. This sequence encodes CASSPLSLAGGGANF. Rearrangement joined TRBV7-9 to TRBJ2-5; 12 central bases correspond to TRBD2. Via the germline V gene (reference sequence), CDR1 is SEHNR and CDR2 FQNEAQ. The CDR3, cysteine through phenylalanine, is 15 amino acids long. Only the CDR3 part of the read is kept: 45 bases, read in frame from the first base.